This TCR beta chain is from a study of blood T cell repertoires in COVID-19. Study in general: Spain, Italy and the United States supplied samples that represented acute and convalescent COVID-19.

Per the original data handling: Estimated nucleated cell counts came from reference gene primer amplification. Here immunoSEQ multiplex PCR was the method, and the copy in TCRdb shows in-frame clones only, minus some. The V and J calls and the clone size are those of that table, but D and trimming were determined from the DNA. The table has around 270,000 clones, about 87% seen once; the top ten hold roughly 4%. CDR1 MGHDK and CDR2 SYGVNS come from the germline V gene. V lost 3 bases to trimming and J lost 4 bases, with 13 bases between them. The CDR3 loop spans 15 amino acids. The rearrangement uses TRBV25-1 and TRBJ1-5; D is undetermined. Sample: peripheral blood. The clonotype was recovered from a man between 60 and 70 years old who had recovered from COVID-19. CDR3 sequence reads: CASSEAGRGNQPQHF. CDR3 bases: TGTGCCAGCAGTGAGGCGGGCCGGGGAAATCAGCCCCAGCATTTT.